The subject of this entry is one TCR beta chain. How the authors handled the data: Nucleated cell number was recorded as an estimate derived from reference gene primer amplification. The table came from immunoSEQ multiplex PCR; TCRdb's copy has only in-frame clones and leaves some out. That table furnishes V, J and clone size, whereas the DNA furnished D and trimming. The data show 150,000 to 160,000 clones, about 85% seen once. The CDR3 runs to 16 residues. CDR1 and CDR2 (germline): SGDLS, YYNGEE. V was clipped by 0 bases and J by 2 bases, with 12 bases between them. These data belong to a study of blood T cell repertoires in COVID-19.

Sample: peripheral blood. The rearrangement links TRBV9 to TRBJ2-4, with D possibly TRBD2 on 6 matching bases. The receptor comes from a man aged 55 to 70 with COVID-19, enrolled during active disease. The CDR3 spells CASSVAASASKNIQYF. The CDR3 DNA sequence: TGTGCCAGCAGCGTAGCGGCTAGCGCATCCAAAAACATTCAGTACTTC.